This note documents a single T cell receptor (beta chain) sequence. The entry originates in a study of blood T cell repertoires in COVID-19. Background on the study: The United States, Italy and Spain were the sources of the acute and convalescent COVID-19 samples.

Trimming left V 5 bases short and J 0 bases short, with 12 bases between. The CDR3 spans 16 residues. The V gene's germline CDR1 is SGDLS and CDR2 YYNGEE. Per the authors' pipeline: Cell counts per sample came from amplifying reference gene primers. Using immunoSEQ multiplex PCR, the repertoire was profiled, and TCRdb retains in-frame clones only, with some absent. For V, J and clone size, that table is used; D and trimming come from the DNA. Altogether 150,000 to 200,000 clones are present, about four fifths being singletons, with the ten largest covering about 8%. The source of this sequence is a woman aged 60-70 years with COVID-19, enrolled during active disease. V and J are TRBV9 and TRBJ2-6; D perhaps matches TRBD1 (5 bases). Material: peripheral blood. Here the CDR3 reads CASSPDSPSGANVLTF. DNA of the CDR3: TGTGCCAGCAGTCCAGACAGCCCCTCTGGGGCCAACGTCCTGACTTTC.